The T cell receptor beta chain under discussion was sequenced for a study of cytomegalovirus exposure and HLA in healthy donors. Background on the study: Inside one of the first data releases sat about 85 million unique TCRs taken from HLA-typed donors. Study-level points and caveats: Of the V segments, some could not be distinguished, including TRBV6-2 and TRBV6-3, and were excluded. Information on immune exposure was restricted to one variable (CMV serostatus).

13 Jbeta primers and 60 Vbeta primers were used for the PCR. Libraries were prepared by immunoSEQ multiplex PCR; TCRdb keeps only in-frame clonotypes and omits some of them. Of around 120,000 clones listed, approximately 80% were seen once; the top ten hold roughly 1.2%. A remark on this clone: The target antigen is unknown.

Unmatched junction bases numbered 7, after V lost 4 bases and J lost 7 bases. Per the germline V gene, CDR1 is SGHDN and CDR2 is FVKESK. This CDR3 has 14 amino acids. Sequences were obtained from PBMCs. The clonotype originates from a girl aged 2 to 9 in good health and CMV-seronegative. V and J are TRBV14 and TRBJ1-2, with 9 positions matching TRBD1. CDR3 region: CASSRPGQGPGYTF. The CDR3 DNA follows: TGTGCCAGCAGCCGGCCGGGACAGGGACCTGGCTACACCTTC.